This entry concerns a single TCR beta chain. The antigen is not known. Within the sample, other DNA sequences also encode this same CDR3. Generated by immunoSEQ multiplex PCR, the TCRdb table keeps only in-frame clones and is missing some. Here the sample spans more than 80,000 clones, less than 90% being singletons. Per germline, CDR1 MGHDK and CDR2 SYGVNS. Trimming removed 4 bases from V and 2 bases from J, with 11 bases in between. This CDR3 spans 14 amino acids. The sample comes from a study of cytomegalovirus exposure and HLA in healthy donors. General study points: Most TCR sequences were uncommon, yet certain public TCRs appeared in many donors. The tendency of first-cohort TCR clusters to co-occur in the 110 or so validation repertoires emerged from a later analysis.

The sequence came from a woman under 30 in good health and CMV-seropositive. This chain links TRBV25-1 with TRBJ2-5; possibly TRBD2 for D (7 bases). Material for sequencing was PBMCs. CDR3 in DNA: TGTGCCAGCAGTGTTAGGGGGGGTCAAGAGACCCAGTACTTC. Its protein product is CASSVRGGQETQYF.